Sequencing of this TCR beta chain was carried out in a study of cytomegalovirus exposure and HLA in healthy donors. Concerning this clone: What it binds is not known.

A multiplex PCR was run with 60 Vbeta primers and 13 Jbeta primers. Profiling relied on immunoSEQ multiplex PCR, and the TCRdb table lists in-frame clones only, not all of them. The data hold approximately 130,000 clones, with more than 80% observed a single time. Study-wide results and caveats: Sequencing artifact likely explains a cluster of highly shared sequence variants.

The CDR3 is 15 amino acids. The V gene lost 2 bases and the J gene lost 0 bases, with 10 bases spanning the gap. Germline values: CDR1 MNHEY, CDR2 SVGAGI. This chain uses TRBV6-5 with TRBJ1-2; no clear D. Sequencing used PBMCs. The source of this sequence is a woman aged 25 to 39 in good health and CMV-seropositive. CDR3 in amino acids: CASSYLRSTNYGYTF. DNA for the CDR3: TGTGCCAGCAGTTACCTCAGGTCAACTAACTATGGCTACACCTTC.